Listed below are T cell receptor beta chains from one sample, sequenced in a study of T cells in Graves' hyperthyroidism and ophthalmopathy. Via MiXCR, TCRdb re-called the multiplex PCR reads, giving one row per CDR3 protein. This sample carries 470,000 or so distinct CDR3 sequences, less than 25% of them seen once, and the ten largest clones take 26%. The sample consisted of blood. The receptors come from a man between 18 and 29 years old with Graves' hyperthyroidism. CDR3s include the opening cysteine and the closing phenylalanine or tryptophan.

j_gene: TRBJ2-5; v_gene: TRBV29-1; CDR3aa: CSVEEVNREETQYF
j_gene: TRBJ1-1; v_gene: TRBV6-1; CDR3aa: CATRQGVDTEAFF
j_gene: TRBJ2-7; v_gene: TRBV7-8; CDR3aa: CASSLRHTPYEQYF
j_gene: TRBJ2-7; v_gene: TRBV6-5; CDR3aa: CASSSPKAAYEQYF
j_gene: TRBJ2-6; v_gene: TRBV6-1; CDR3aa: CASSPTGGGANVLTF
j_gene: TRBJ2-2; v_gene: TRBV28; CDR3aa: CASKAAANTGELFF
j_gene: TRBJ2-7; v_gene: TRBV18; CDR3aa: CASSPPADVYEQYF
j_gene: TRBJ2-2; v_gene: TRBV12-5; CDR3aa: CASGFSPGLAGSNTGELFF
j_gene: TRBJ1-2; v_gene: TRBV10-3; CDR3aa: CAITPDRASGYTF
j_gene: TRBJ2-5; v_gene: TRBV11-1; CDR3aa: CASSLALAGGPDFQETQYF
j_gene: TRBJ1-1; v_gene: TRBV20-1; CDR3aa: CSASPVDTANTEAFF
j_gene: TRBJ2-5; v_gene: TRBV10-1; CDR3aa: CASSESLQETQYF
j_gene: TRBJ1-1; v_gene: TRBV20-1; CDR3aa: CSAPGQAVEAFF
j_gene: TRBJ1-2; v_gene: TRBV29-1; CDR3aa: CSVAGWTDYGYTF
j_gene: TRBJ2-7; v_gene: TRBV20-1; CDR3aa: CSPITGQGPSTLGTYEQYF
j_gene: TRBJ1-1; v_gene: TRBV9; CDR3aa: CASSTRGGGNTEAFF